The T cell receptor (beta chain) under discussion was sequenced for a study of shared clonotypes between healthy human individuals. The overall study: Aged between 18 and 49, the donors were a couple of women and three men. Three plates were used per donor for CD4 naive, three for CD4 memory, two for CD8 naive and one for CD8 memory.

As concerns this clone: Its antigen remains unknown.

Only in-frame clones appear in the TCRdb table, and some are missing; sequencing was by immunoSEQ multiplex PCR. In the table there are under 750,000 clones, over 60% of which are singletons. The junction had 2 bases not matched to a gene; V was cut back by 1 base and J by 3 bases. Germline CDR1 reads SGHTA; CDR2 reads FQGNSA. The CDR3 covers 15 residues. Findings and limits, study-wide: Clonotype sharing across a few donors was observed for roughly 5% of naive CD4 clonotypes. The study sampled only blood, and tissue repertoires likely differ.

The chain carries TRBV7-2 and TRBJ2-1; 8 bases map to TRBD2. The receptor was isolated from a woman in her thirties in good health. Input material: memory CD4+ T cells sorted from blood. Regarding subset: CD45RA-negative fraction. CDR3 loop: CASSLDTSGYNEQFF. As DNA, the CDR3 is TGTGCCAGCAGCTTAGACACTAGCGGCTACAATGAGCAGTTCTTC.